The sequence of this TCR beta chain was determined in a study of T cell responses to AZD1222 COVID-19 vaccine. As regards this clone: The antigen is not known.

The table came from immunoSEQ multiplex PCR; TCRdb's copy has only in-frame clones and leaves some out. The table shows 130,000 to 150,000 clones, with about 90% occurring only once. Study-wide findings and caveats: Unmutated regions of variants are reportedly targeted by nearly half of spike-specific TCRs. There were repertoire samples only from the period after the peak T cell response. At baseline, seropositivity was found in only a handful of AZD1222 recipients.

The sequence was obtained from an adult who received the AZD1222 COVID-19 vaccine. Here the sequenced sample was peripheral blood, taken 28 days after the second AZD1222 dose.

In nucleotides, the CDR3 is TGTGCCAGCAGCTTGGGGCCCGGGGGTGAAGCTTTCTTT. Protein product: CASSLGPGGEAFF. This chain connects TRBV27 to TRBJ1-1; tentatively, D is TRBD1 (5 bases). This CDR3 has 13 amino acids. Germline CDR1 reads MNHEY; CDR2 reads SMNVEV (reference sequence). Trimming cost V 6 bases and J 7 bases, with 15 bases left between them.